The T cell receptor (beta chain) under discussion was sequenced for a study of blood T cell repertoires in COVID-19. At the level of the study: Sample material is recorded as cDNA or gDNA derived from T cells, B-cell-depleted T cells, or PBMCs.

This clone was detected once. V was trimmed by 1 base and J by 7 bases, leaving 7 bases between them. Germline values: CDR1 MNHNS, CDR2 SASEGT. This CDR3 is built from 13 residues. Original analysis: Reference gene primer amplification gave estimated nucleated cell counts. Sequenced by immunoSEQ multiplex PCR; TCRdb stores in-frame clones only, minus some. The V and J calls and the clone size are those of that table, but D and trimming were determined from the DNA. Of approximately 140,000 clones in the sample, roughly 80% were seen once. Input material: peripheral blood. The receptor was isolated from a human donor with acute or convalescent COVID-19. The donor label of this sample is uncertain. The V call is TRBV6-1, the J call TRBJ2-2; no definite D call. This chain's CDR3 is CASSEVTNGELFF. The CDR3 DNA follows: TGTGCCAGCAGTGAAGTGACAAACGGGGAGCTGTTTTTT.